This TCR beta chain was profiled in a study of healthy donors' naive CD4 and CD8 T cells. Trimming cost V 1 base and J 5 bases, with 14 bases left between them. This CDR3 contains 15 residues. Germline assignment: CDR1 LNHNV and CDR2 YYDKDF (reference sequence). The study's findings and limits: Bulk sequencing left alpha and beta chains unpaired. Most V and J genes were reportedly biased between naive CD4+ and CD8+ cells.

Starting from 450 to 550 ng of total RNA, TCR libraries were made with linear amplification. From the reads, TCRdb called clonotypes with MiXCR, one entry per CDR3 protein. The sample carries some 190,000 distinct CDR3 sequences, 65% to 80% recorded once. For this clonotype: Its antigen is currently unknown.

Naive CD4+ cells were sorted as CD4+CD8-CD45RO-CD45RA+; naive CD8+ as CD8+CD4-CD45RA+CD27bright. Source material: naive CD4+ and CD8+ T cells sorted from blood, pooled from several donors. The genes are TRBV15 and TRBJ2-5; D might be TRBD2 (6 bases). This clonotype originated in a pool of human donors in good health; the sample pools cells from several healthy donors. The CDR3 region is CATSRVGEAQETQYF. The CDR3 DNA reads TGTGCCACCAGCAGAGTTGGGGAGGCCCAGGAGACCCAGTACTTC.